The subject of this entry is one TCR beta chain. Its antigen is unknown. PCR primers comprised 60 Vbeta and 13 Jbeta primers. As originally analysed: The count from a later analysis was about 80 million unique TCR beta chains, 9 million to 12 million of them shared. Some clones are missing from TCRdb's copy, which holds only in-frame ones; the method was immunoSEQ multiplex PCR. The DNA was the basis for D and trimming; V, J and clone size are from that table. The sample lists roughly 100,000 clones, roughly a tenth occurring once. The CDR3 covers 15 residues. V dropped 1 base and J dropped 4; count of bases not matched to a gene: 1. Germline CDR1 reads KGHSH; CDR2 reads LQKENI. The data derive from a study of cytomegalovirus exposure and HLA in healthy donors. General study results and limits: Near-uniform donor sequencing depth was presumed by presence/absence analyses. A later look showed TCR association rates differing by HLA locus, highest for DRB1 and lowest for HLA-C. Per a later analysis, HLA-associated TCR beta chains showed more clonal expansion than other, equally common TCR beta chains.

The sample comprised PBMCs. This sequence joins TRBV18 and TRBJ1-4, with 9 bases that match TRBD1. The TCR sequence derives from a man aged 35-49 years in good health and CMV-seropositive. For the CDR3, the DNA is TGTGCCAGCTCACCACGGGACAGGGTTAATGAAAAACTGTTTTTT. Residues: CASSPRDRVNEKLFF.